This TCR beta chain was obtained from a study of breast tumors, draining lymph nodes, adjacent tissues. Study-wide results and caveats: Data only fit, rather than demonstrated, lymph node origin of most tumor T cells. Compared with basal-like, luminal-like tumors shared significantly more repertoire with nontumor tissue.

This clonotype was picked up many times. What it recognizes is unknown. V was shortened by 6 bases and J by 4 bases, with 9 bases between the two germline ends. This CDR3 contains 13 residues. The lymph nodes were axillary draining lymph nodes from breast cancer patients. TCRdb recomputed calls from the multiplex PCR reads with MiXCR, one row per CDR3 protein. The table lists about 100,000 distinct CDR3 sequences, about 20% of them singletons. This receptor was taken from a female donor with breast cancer. Some clones in this sample may be carry-over from other donors' samples. The J gene is TRBJ1-4, the V gene TRBV12-3 or TRBV12-4, with D possibly matching TRBD1 (5 bases). The sequenced sample consisted of axillary lymph node tissue. The CDR3 bases are TGTGCCAGCAGCCCGGGACTTAATGAAAAACTGTTTTTT. This sequence encodes CASSPGLNEKLFF.